The 10 T cell receptor beta chains reported below all come from one sample, sequenced in a study of CD8+ T cells in alopecia areata. RNA extraction and reverse transcription yielded cDNA as sequencing template. Produced via immunoSEQ multiplex PCR; TCRdb's table is partial and in-frame only. The sample contains 110,000 or so clones, roughly two fifths of which appear only once. Sequencing was done on a sample of CD4+ T cells sorted from blood. Receptors were obtained from a human donor with alopecia areata.

There are a few counts of this clone. At one end, the junction sequence differs from germline, possibly due to a read error. The chain has TRBV7-2 and TRBJ2-4; 11 bases map to TRBD2. The CDR3 runs to 12 residues. Germline CDR1 and CDR2: SGHTA and FQGNSA. The CDR3 sequence: CASSAGLAAPQF. In DNA, the CDR3 is TGTGCCAGCAGCGCGGGACTAGCGGCACCACAATTC.

The chain combines TRBV27 with TRBJ1-1; D unresolved. CDR3 length: 14 residues. V was cut by 6 bases and J by 1 base, with 12 bases left in between. Germline V lookup: CDR1 MNHEY, CDR2 SMNVEV (reference sequence). As DNA, the CDR3 is TGTGCCAGCAGCTCCCTGACGAAGAACACTGAAGCTTTCTTT. The encoded protein is CASSSLTKNTEAFF.

V is TRBV4-3 and J is TRBJ1-1; possible D gene TRBD1, 5 bases. The CDR3 consists of 17 residues. The germline gives CDR1 LGHNA, CDR2 YSLEER. The V end lost 4 bases, the J end lost 0 bases, and 18 bases lay between the germline ends. The CDR3 coding sequence is TGCGCCAGCAGCCTCGGGAGCCGCAGGGCTCTGAACACTGAAGCTTTCTTT. Its translation: CASSLGSRRALNTEAFF.

The chain carries TRBV4-2 and TRBJ2-2, with D unclear. Germline CDR1 LGHNA, CDR2 YNFKEQ. This CDR3 has 17 amino acids. Trimming removed 0 bases at V and 7 bases at J, with 18 bases between. The CDR3 nucleotides are TGTGCCAGCAGCCAAGATCAGACGGCCTCTAGACACGGGGAGCTGTTTTTT. Amino acid sequence: CASSQDQTASRHGELFF.

The V and J genes are TRBV7-2 and TRBJ2-3, with 7 positions matching TRBD2. V trimming: 5 bases; J trimming: 5 bases; junction bases outside the gene matches: 4. The CDR3 consists of 13 residues. CDR1 SGHTA and CDR2 FQGNSA come from the germline V gene. The CDR3 region is CASSPGGGDTQYF. CDR3 DNA sequence: TGTGCCAGCAGCCCGGGGGGAGGAGATACGCAGTATTTT.

This chain uses TRBV10-3 with TRBJ2-7; 8 nucleotides agree with TRBD2. This CDR3 is built from 16 residues. The ends lost 2 bases at V and 2 bases at J; junction bases unmatched: 8. Germline V lookup: CDR1 ENHRY, CDR2 SYGVKD. Here the CDR3 reads CAISEIPGGETYEQYF. The CDR3 bases are TGTGCCATCAGTGAGATACCGGGGGGGGAAACCTACGAGCAGTACTTC.

This chain connects TRBV2 to TRBJ2-3; D uncertain. The CDR3 sequence is 15 residues long. Trimming shortened V by 10 bases and J by 2 bases, and 19 bases separated the two germline ends. Looked up from germline, CDR1 is SNHLY and CDR2 is FYNNEI. Here the CDR3 reads CAIRTQRLLTDTQYF. The CDR3 coding sequence is TGTGCCATCCGTACACAGCGCCTACTCACAGATACGCAGTATTTT. Together with reference TRBV2 and TRBJ2-3, the CDR3 gives the full variable domain: EPEVTQTPSHQVTQMGQEVILRCVPISNHLYFYWYRQILGQKVEFLVSFYNNEISEKSEIFDDQFSVERPDGSNFTLKIRSTKLEDSAMYFCAIRTQRLLTDTQYFGPGTRLTVL.

This chain links TRBV30 with TRBJ2-4; 10 bases agree with TRBD1. The CDR3 is made up of 14 amino acids. The germline V gene has CDR1 GTSNPN and CDR2 SVGIG (reference sequence). The V gene end was trimmed by 3 bases and the J gene end by 6 bases; junction bases not matched to a gene: 5. Written as DNA, the CDR3 is TGTGCCTGGAGGAAGACAGGGGGCCCAAACATTCAGTACTTC. Translation: CAWRKTGGPNIQYF.

The chain recombines TRBV2 with TRBJ2-2; D perhaps matches TRBD1 (5 bases). This CDR3 has 14 residues. V shed 7 bases and J shed 6 bases, with 15 bases lying between them. Germline V gene data show CDR1 as SNHLY and CDR2 as FYNNEI. CDR3 protein: CASNAVLGAGELFF. The CDR3 region has the DNA TGTGCCAGCAATGCGGTCCTAGGGGCCGGGGAGCTGTTTTTT. The complete variable domain, with remaining parts taken from reference TRBV2 and TRBJ2-2, reads EPEVTQTPSHQVTQMGQEVILRCVPISNHLYFYWYRQILGQKVEFLVSFYNNEISEKSEIFDDQFSVERPDGSNFTLKIRSTKLEDSAMYFCASNAVLGAGELFFGEGSRLTVL.

This clone showed up just a few times. The V and J genes are TRBV9 and TRBJ2-1; the D gene is possibly TRBD2 (5 bases). CDR3 length equals 15 residues. Germline CDR1 SGDLS, CDR2 YYNGEE. Trimming left V 0 bases short and J 5 bases short, with 12 bases between. The DNA of the CDR3 is TGTGCCAGCAGCGTAGGTAGTAGCGCCCACAATGAGCAGTTCTTC. Protein sequence: CASSVGSSAHNEQFF.